This T cell receptor beta chain was profiled in a study of blood T cell repertoires in COVID-19. Looking at the study overall: The analysed material was cDNA or gDNA that came from T cells, B-cell-depleted T cells, or PBMCs.

Using immunoSEQ multiplex PCR, the repertoire was profiled, and TCRdb retains in-frame clones only, with some absent. The sample lists around 250,000 clones; roughly 86% were seen once. CDR3 length: 14 amino acids. With 0 bases removed from V and 0 bases from J, the gap between germline ends came to 6 bases. CDR1 is SQVTM, CDR2 ANQGSEA, per germline. Sequenced material: peripheral blood. The TCR originated in a man aged 40-49 years with active or convalescent COVID-19. The chain has TRBV29-1 and TRBJ2-1, with a tentative D call TRBD1 (6 bases). The DNA for the CDR3 is TGCAGCGTTGAAGACAGGGGCTCCTACAATGAGCAGTTCTTC. It translates to CSVEDRGSYNEQFF.